This T cell receptor beta chain is drawn from a study of T cell responses to AZD1222 COVID-19 vaccine. General observations from the study: At baseline, just six or seven AZD1222 recipients tested seropositive.

Details on this clone: Its antigen remains unidentified.

TCRdb's copy holds only in-frame clones and misses some; the assay was immunoSEQ multiplex PCR. The sample records about 120,000 clones, 90% being singletons. The sequence was obtained from an adult who received the MenACWY meningococcal vaccine as a control. The sequences come from peripheral blood, collected 28 days after the second dose of the MenACWY control vaccine.

The CDR3 is CASSLSGRKGNEQFF. For the CDR3, the DNA is TGTGCCAGCAGCCTTAGCGGCCGTAAAGGGAATGAGCAGTTCTTC. This chain uses TRBV11-2 with TRBJ2-1, with D possibly being TRBD2 (6 bases). Trimming shortened V by 5 bases and J by 7 bases, and 18 bases separated the two germline ends. Germline CDR1 is SGHAT and CDR2 is FQNNGV. The CDR3 spans 15 residues.